This TCR beta chain was recovered during a study of blood T cell repertoires in COVID-19 (dated by TCRdb to between 2020 and 2021). A note on the overall study: Samples from collaborators originated in the United States, Italy and Spain and spanned both the acute and convalescent phases of COVID-19. The material from the prospective study consisted of cDNA or gDNA derived from T cells, B-cell-depleted T cells, or PBMCs. Subjects who had been exposed to COVID-19, were actively infected with it, or had recovered from it provided the deeply sampled blood TCRbeta repertoires that made up the dataset. A freely available public database, intended as a resource for researchers studying the immune response to SARS-CoV-2, is where the repertoires were released. The samples were drawn from two sources: the first 160 participants of the ongoing ImmuneRACE study, and 1,000 to 1,500 subjects contributed by 6 global collaborators. Sample metadata almost always included a de-identified subject ID, COVID-19 status, age in years and sex. Where HLA class I and class II types were available, the types were taken from metadata supplied by the sample provider, not from assay-based typing.

Of note for this clone: The antigen it recognizes is unknown. No much larger clone exists at a distance of one base, and base qualities are not known.

The study at large found these results: Clinical and demographic metadata were provided uncurated, with the amount varying by source and participant.

The immunoSEQ Assay, a bias-controlled multiplex PCR, was used to amplify TCRbeta CDR3 regions from genomic DNA. In the authors' own workflow: The number of nucleated cells in each sample was estimated from the amplification of reference gene primers within the assay. To quantify the absolute abundance of each unique TCRbeta CDR3 rearrangement, sequence reads were collapsed and filtered. For each sample, productive Simpson clonality was calculated by taking the square root of Simpson's diversity index across productive rearrangements. TCRdb took over this immuneACCESS table, retaining in-frame rearrangements with V and J assigned. Such tables are incomplete; in checked studies, under half of the missing clones stem from an unresolved V gene, and the remainder is unexplained. D and trimming were read from the DNA, whereas the V and J calls and clone size are those reported in that table. The sample table holds approximately 260,000 clones, of which about 87% were seen once. Of the sample, more than 8.5% is held by the ten largest clones.

The CDR3 numbers 14 residues from cysteine through phenylalanine. Only the CDR3 region is kept as DNA, spanning 42 bases read in frame from base 1. V and J lose 5 bases and 0 bases, and a span of 9 bases separates them. The germline V gene specifies SGHRS as CDR1 and YFSETQ as CDR2. One collaborating source in Seattle enrolled patients while the patients were actively infected and followed the patients over time throughout the course of disease. Whole blood was collected in K2EDTA tubes by collaborating institutions according to the institutions' own protocols. For TCRbeta analysis, collaborators shipped samples in one of three forms: frozen whole blood, isolated PBMCs, or DNA extracted from either of those sample types.

This receptor chain uses TRBV5-1 and TRBJ1-3; the D gene lacks a confident call. Sample: peripheral blood. The TCR was taken from a woman in her sixties or seventies with COVID-19, enrolled during active disease. The DNA sequence is given as TGCGCCAGCAGAGTGGGCCCCTCTGGAAACACCATATATTTT. The encoded protein is CASRVGPSGNTIYF.